This entry lists 12 T cell receptor beta chains sequenced from one sample in a study of cytomegalovirus exposure and HLA in healthy donors. 13 Jbeta primers and 60 Vbeta primers were used for the PCR. Sequencing was performed with immunoSEQ multiplex PCR; in TCRdb, only in-frame clones are kept and a portion is missing. Of 100,000 to 150,000 clones in the sample, over 65% are singletons; the top ten hold about 1.8%. The sequenced material came from PBMCs. Source of these receptors: a young man in good health and CMV-seronegative.

The chain couples TRBV27 to TRBJ2-1; maybe TRBD1 (6 bases). Germline lookup yields CDR1 MNHEY and CDR2 SMNVEV (reference sequence). The germline V and J ends were trimmed by 2 bases and 0 bases, with 17 bases remaining between them. This CDR3 region has 18 residues. The CDR3 is CASSLGRGSRSSYNEQFF. CDR3 bases: TGTGCCAGCAGTTTAGGAAGGGGGTCCAGAAGCTCCTACAATGAGCAGTTCTTC.

This clone was seen a few times. This rearrangement joins TRBV9 to TRBJ1-1; D unclear. The CDR3 runs to 13 residues. V shed 3 bases and J shed 1 base, with 7 bases lying between them. Germline V gene sequence: CDR1 SGDLS, CDR2 YYNGEE. In DNA, the CDR3 is TGTGCCAGCAGCGGTCCATGGAACACTGAAGCTTTCTTT. Translated: CASSGPWNTEAFF.

The V call is TRBV18, the J call TRBJ1-1, with TRBD1 as a possible D gene (5 bases). The CDR3 has 12 residues. V was trimmed by 1 base and J by 7 bases, leaving 7 bases between them. CDR1 and CDR2 from the germline V gene are KGHSH and LQKENI. CDR3 sequence: CASSPQGIEAFF. CDR3 DNA sequence: TGTGCCAGCTCACCACAGGGGATTGAAGCTTTCTTT.

The chain joins TRBV6-6 to TRBJ2-3; 15 bases fit TRBD2. Germline CDR1 and CDR2: MNHNY and SVGAGI (reference sequence). The V gene end was trimmed by 5 bases and the J gene end by 4 bases; junction bases not matched to a gene: 4. The CDR3 is made up of 16 amino acids. CDR3 in DNA: TGTGCCAGCAGTAGGACTAGCGGGGGGGCCGCAGATACGCAGTATTTT. This gives the protein CASSRTSGGAADTQYF.

The chain recombines TRBV6-6 with TRBJ1-1, with 8 bases aligning to TRBD1. Germline CDR1 reads MNHNY; CDR2 reads SVGAGI (reference sequence). This CDR3 comprises 15 residues. The J segment lost 5 bases and the V segment lost 7 bases, leaving 12 bases of the junction unmatched. The CDR3 spells CASTKQGDRGTEAFF. CDR3 coding DNA: TGTGCCAGCACTAAACAGGGGGATAGGGGAACTGAAGCTTTCTTT.

The gene calls are TRBV10-3 and TRBJ2-7; 9 bases are shared with TRBD1. The CDR3 totals 14 residues. In germline, CDR1 is ENHRY, CDR2 SYGVKD. After removal of 10 bases from V and 6 bases from J, the junction contained 13 bases not matched to a gene. The CDR3 DNA follows: TGTGCCACCGAACAGGGGGCGCCGAGGGGCGAGCAGTACTTC. This gives the protein CATEQGAPRGEQYF.

The chain employs TRBV2 and TRBJ1-6; unclear D gene. The V and J ends lost 1 base and 12 bases respectively, with 10 bases between them. The CDR3 contains 13 residues. Germline V lookup: CDR1 SNHLY, CDR2 FYNNEI. The CDR3 is CASSEELGRPLHF. The CDR3, as DNA: TGTGCCAGCAGTGAAGAGCTAGGTCGACCCCTCCACTTT.

The chain recombines TRBV6-5 with TRBJ1-4, with 8 positions matching TRBD1. Germline loops: CDR1 MNHEY, CDR2 SVGAGI. Unmatched junction bases numbered 10, after V lost 6 bases and J lost 10 bases. The CDR3 contains 14 residues. The CDR3 nucleotides read TGTGCCAGCAGCCTGGACAGGGTGAAAGGAAAACTGTTTTTT. The encoded protein is CASSLDRVKGKLFF.

On this clone: The germline gene is not matched at one end of the junction; a read error may be the cause. The rearrangement joins TRBV7-9 to TRBJ1-1, with TRBD1 identical over 7 bases. The CDR3 covers 15 residues. The V gene's germline CDR1 is SEHNR and CDR2 FQNEAQ (reference sequence). CDR3 protein: CASSSPGQMNAEAFF. DNA for the CDR3: TGTGCCAGCAGTTCCCCGGGACAGATGAACGCTGAAGCTTTCTTT. Looking up the rest from reference TRBV7-9 and TRBJ1-1 gives the full variable domain: DTGVSQNPRHKITKRGQNVTFRCDPISEHNRLYWYRQTLGQGPEFLTYFQNEAQLEKSRLLSDRFSAERPKGSFSTLEIQRTEQGDSAMYLCASSSPGQMNAEAFFGQGTRLTVV.

On this clone: This sample includes further DNA sequences coding for the same CDR3. The genes are TRBV25-1 and TRBJ2-1; 16 bases match TRBD2. Germline trimming cut 4 bases from V and 2 bases from J; bases unmatched to any gene: 5. The CDR3 contains 18 residues. Germline V gives CDR1 MGHDK, CDR2 SYGVNS. The CDR3 loop reads CASSASGLAGGPYNEQFF. In nucleotides, the CDR3 is TGTGCCAGCAGTGCGTCGGGACTAGCGGGGGGGCCCTACAATGAGCAGTTCTTC.

The rearrangement uses TRBV9 and TRBJ2-7, with TRBD1 identical over 7 bases. Germline assignment: CDR1 SGDLS and CDR2 YYNGEE. CDR3 length equals 14 residues. Trimming took 0 bases from V and 3 from J; bases not matched to a gene: 3. For the CDR3, the DNA is TGTGCCAGCAGCGTAGATAACAGGGGCTACGAGCAGTACTTC. It encodes CASSVDNRGYEQYF.

V gene TRBV5-1 combines with J gene TRBJ1-6, with 9 bases identical to TRBD1. Germline CDR1 is SGHRS and CDR2 is YFSETQ. The length of the CDR3 is 14 residues. The trim removed 8 bases at V and 7 bases at J, leaving 7 bases unmatched. CDR3 nucleotide sequence: TGCGCCAGTTATCCCGGGACAGGGAATTCACCCCTCCACTTT. This translates into CASYPGTGNSPLHF.